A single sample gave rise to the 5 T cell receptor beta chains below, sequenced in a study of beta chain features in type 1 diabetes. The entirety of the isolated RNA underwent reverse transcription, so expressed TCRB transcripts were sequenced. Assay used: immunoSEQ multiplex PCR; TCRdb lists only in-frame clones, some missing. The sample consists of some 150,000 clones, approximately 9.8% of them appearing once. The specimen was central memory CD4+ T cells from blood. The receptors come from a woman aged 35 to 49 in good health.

CDR3 protein: CASSLARSLTGELFF. CDR3 coding DNA: TGCGCCAGCAGCTTGGCTAGGAGTCTCACCGGGGAGCTGTTTTTT. This chain links TRBV5-1 with TRBJ2-2; the D is unclear. CDR1 is SGHRS, CDR2 YFSETQ, per germline. The V and J ends lost 0 bases and 4 bases respectively, with 10 bases between them. CDR3 size: 15 residues.

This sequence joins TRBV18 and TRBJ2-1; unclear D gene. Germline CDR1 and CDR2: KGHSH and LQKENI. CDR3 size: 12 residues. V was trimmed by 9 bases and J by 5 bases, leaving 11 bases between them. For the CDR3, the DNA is TGTGCCAGTCTCGACGACAACAATGAGCAGTTCTTC. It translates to CASLDDNNEQFF.

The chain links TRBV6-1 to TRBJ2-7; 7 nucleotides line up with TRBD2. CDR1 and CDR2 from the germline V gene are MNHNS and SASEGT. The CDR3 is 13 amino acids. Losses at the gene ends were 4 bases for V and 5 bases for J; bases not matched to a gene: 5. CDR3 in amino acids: CASSALAIHEQYF. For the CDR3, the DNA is TGTGCCAGCAGTGCACTAGCGATCCACGAGCAGTACTTC.

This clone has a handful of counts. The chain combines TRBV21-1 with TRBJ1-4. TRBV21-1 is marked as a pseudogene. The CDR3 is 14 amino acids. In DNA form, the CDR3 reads TGTGCCAGCAGCCCTCTATTGCCTGATGAAAAACTGTTTTTT. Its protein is CASSPLLPDEKLFF.

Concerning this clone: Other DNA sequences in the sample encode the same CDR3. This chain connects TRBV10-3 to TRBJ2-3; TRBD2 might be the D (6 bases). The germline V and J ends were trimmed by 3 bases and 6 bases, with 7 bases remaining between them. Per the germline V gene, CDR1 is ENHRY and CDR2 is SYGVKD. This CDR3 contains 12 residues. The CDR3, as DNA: TGTGCCATCAGTGATCGGGGGGATACGCAGTATTTT. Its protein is CAISDRGDTQYF.